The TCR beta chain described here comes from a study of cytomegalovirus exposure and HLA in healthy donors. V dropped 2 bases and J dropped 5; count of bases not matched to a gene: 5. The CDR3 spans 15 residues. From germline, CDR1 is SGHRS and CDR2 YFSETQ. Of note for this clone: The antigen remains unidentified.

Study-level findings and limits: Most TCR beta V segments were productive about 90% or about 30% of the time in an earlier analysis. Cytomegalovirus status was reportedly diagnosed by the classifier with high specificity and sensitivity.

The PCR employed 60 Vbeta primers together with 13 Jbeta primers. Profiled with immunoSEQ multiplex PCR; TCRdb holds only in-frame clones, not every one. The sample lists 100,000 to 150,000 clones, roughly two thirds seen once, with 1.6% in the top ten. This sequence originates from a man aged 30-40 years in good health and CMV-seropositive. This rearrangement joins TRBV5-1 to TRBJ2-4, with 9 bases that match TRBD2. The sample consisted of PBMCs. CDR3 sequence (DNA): TGCGCCAGCAGCTTTATAGCGGGAGATCAAAACATTCAGTACTTC. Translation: CASSFIAGDQNIQYF. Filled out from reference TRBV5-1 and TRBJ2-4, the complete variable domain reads KAGVTQTPRYLIKTRGQQVTLSCSPISGHRSVSWYQQTPGQGLQFLFEYFSETQRNKGNFPGRFSGRQFSNSRSEMNVSTLELGDSALYLCASSFIAGDQNIQYFGAGTRLSVL.